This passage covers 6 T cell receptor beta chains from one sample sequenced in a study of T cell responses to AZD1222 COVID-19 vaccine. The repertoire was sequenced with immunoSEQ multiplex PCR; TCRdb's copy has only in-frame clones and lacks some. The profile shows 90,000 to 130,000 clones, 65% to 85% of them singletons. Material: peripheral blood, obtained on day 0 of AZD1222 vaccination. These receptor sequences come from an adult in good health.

The DNA for the CDR3 is TGTGCCAGCAGCGGCGGGCGGACTAGCGGGGGAGGAGAGACCCAGTACTTC. Its translation is CASSGGRTSGGGETQYF. The chain couples TRBV9 to TRBJ2-5; 13 nucleotides match TRBD2. The CDR3 totals 17 residues. Trimming removed 3 bases from V and 4 bases from J; junction bases left unmatched: 9. Germline lookup yields CDR1 SGDLS and CDR2 YYNGEE.

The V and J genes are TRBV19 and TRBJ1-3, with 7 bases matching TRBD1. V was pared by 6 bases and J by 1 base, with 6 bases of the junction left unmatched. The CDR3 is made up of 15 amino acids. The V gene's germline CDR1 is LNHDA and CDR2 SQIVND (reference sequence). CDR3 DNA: TGTGCCAGTAGCGAAACAGGGGTGTCTGGAAACACCATATATTTT. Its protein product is CASSETGVSGNTIYF.

DNA for the CDR3: TGTGCCAGCAGCCCCCTAGCGGGAGGCTACACCGGGGAGCTGTTTTTT. Amino acid sequence: CASSPLAGGYTGELFF. The chain recombines TRBV11-2 with TRBJ2-2, with 11 bases fitting TRBD2. The V gene end was trimmed by 5 bases and the J gene end by 3 bases; junction bases not matched to a gene: 5. Germline CDR1 reads SGHAT; CDR2 reads FQNNGV. There are 16 residues in the CDR3.

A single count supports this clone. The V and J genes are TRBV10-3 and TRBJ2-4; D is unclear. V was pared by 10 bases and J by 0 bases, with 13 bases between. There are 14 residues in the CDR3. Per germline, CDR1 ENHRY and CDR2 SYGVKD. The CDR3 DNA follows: TGTGCCACTCACCAAAGACTAGCCAAAAACATTCAGTACTTC. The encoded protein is CATHQRLAKNIQYF.

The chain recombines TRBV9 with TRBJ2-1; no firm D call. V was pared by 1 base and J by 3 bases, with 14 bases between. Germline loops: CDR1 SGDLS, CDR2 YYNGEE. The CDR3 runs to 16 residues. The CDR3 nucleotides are TGTGCCAGCAGCGTACAAGGTAGTAGCTACTACAATGAGCAGTTCTTC. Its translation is CASSVQGSSYYNEQFF.

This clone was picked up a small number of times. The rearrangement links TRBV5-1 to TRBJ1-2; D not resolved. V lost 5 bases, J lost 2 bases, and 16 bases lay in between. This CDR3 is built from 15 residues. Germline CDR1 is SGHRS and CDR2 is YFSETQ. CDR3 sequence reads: CASRLTGITNYGYTF. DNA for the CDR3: TGCGCCAGCAGATTAACGGGAATAACCAACTATGGCTACACCTTC.